This TCR beta chain was observed in a study of T-cell memory formation after mild COVID-19. The CDR3 spans 12 residues. In germline, CDR1 is MDHEN, CDR2 SYDVKM. Trimming stripped 5 bases from V and 2 bases from J, with 7 bases between. One entry per CDR3 protein results from TCRdb running MiXCR on the 5' RACE reads. The repertoire holds about half a million distinct CDR3 sequences, with roughly 18% as singletons. This chain links TRBV28 with TRBJ2-7; no firm D call. Input material: PBMCs or a T cell subset sorted from them (not recorded which). The TCR was taken from an adult woman who had mild COVID-19 (a few samples of this study predate the infection). Cell type and time point are not known. CDR3 bases: TGTGCCAGCAGTCTTTACACCTACGAGCAGTACTTC. As protein: CASSLYTYEQYF.